Sequencing of this T cell receptor beta chain was carried out in a study (dated by TCRdb to the mid-2010s). Notes on the research overall: Whether tumor-infiltrating Tregs in breast cancer are recruited from blood Tregs or converted in situ from other CD4+ T cell subsets was tested. Overall results and qualifications from the work: Validation in the larger cohort was restricted to a single TCR beta V-J rearrangement rather than whole repertoires. Tumor memory CD4+ T cell TCR gene usage was found to cluster with blood and lymph node memory CD4+ cells and with lymph node naive CD4+ cells. The TCR alpha and beta sequences of tumor-infiltrating Tregs showed the greatest overlap with tumor naive CD4+ T cells, followed by blood naive CD4+ T cells.

On this clonotype: Its antigen remains undetermined. Qualities for individual bases were not recorded, and no much larger clone is one base off.

Full-length TCR variable regions were amplified by 5' RACE PCR with constant-region reverse primers, followed by semi-nested PCR with Nested Universal Primer A. Using the ReliaPrep RNA Cell Miniprep System, total RNA was extracted, and the SMARTer RACE 5'/3' Kit was then used to reverse transcribe the RNA into 5'RACE-ready cDNA. Multiplex adaptors were used to barcode the full-length TCR alpha and beta libraries, which were then sequenced on an Illumina MiSeq. The original pipeline was this. For each of nine subset-tissue groups, sequencing data from the five patients were pooled, and the groups were compared by unsupervised clustering of TCR gene usage. The Morisita-Horn index was used to calculate repertoire similarity, with shared sequences weighted according to their contribution to each repertoire. TCRdb reprocessing: public reads trimmed at Q25 with fastp, clones called with MiXCR, in-frame beta chains kept. Here each entry gathers all rows of one CDR3 protein and keeps the most common genes and DNA. The V and J calls and clone size are TCRdb's, not the authors'. Across this sample there are 5,200 or so distinct CDR3 sequences, with just over 70% seen only once. About 3.4% of the sample lies in the top ten.

The Miltenyi Naive CD4+ T Cell Isolation kit was used to purify naive CD4+ T cells, and Tregs were depleted with CD25 microbeads. Tregs, naive and memory CD4+ T cells from tumor, blood and ipsilateral draining lymph nodes of 5 or 6 breast cancer patients underwent full-length TCR alpha and beta sequencing. Ficoll density gradient centrifugation was used to isolate mononuclear cells from lymph nodes or from approximately 50 ml of peripheral blood. Sorted cell populations were confirmed by FACS to exceed 90% purity. The CDR3 spans 12 residues, from the cysteine through the phenylalanine. Only the CDR3 DNA stays, 36 bases, in frame from base 1. Based on the germline V gene, the CDR1 and CDR2 sequences are SGHRS and YFSETQ. Trimming removed 0 bases from V and 4 bases from J, leaving 5 bases between the germline ends.

The sequenced sample consisted of naive CD4+ T cells sorted from blood. What this sample's cell subset or site label stands for: naive CD4+ T cells, CD4+CD45RA+CD25-. This TCR was sampled from a female donor with breast cancer. The rearranged segments are TRBV5-1 and TRBJ2-7, with the D segment identity uncertain. The DNA reads TGCGCCAGCAGCTTGGACAAATACGAGCAGTACTTC. The resulting protein is CASSLDKYEQYF.